These T cell receptor beta chains were read from a single sample in a study of T cell repertoires in cytomegalovirus infection. TCRdb fed the reads into MiXCR, producing one record per CDR3 protein. Of some 450,000 distinct CDR3 sequences in the sample, approximately 31% were seen once. Material for sequencing was PBMCs. The source of these receptors is a human donor in good health (CMV status not recorded). Some clones in this sample may be carry-over from other donors' samples. Both conserved end residues are part of each CDR3. The D gene is left open where the match is weak. Clone size is shown for a subset of rows, as once, few, many or a class of expanded clone.

clone_size	v_call	j_call	d_call	cdr3_aa	cdr3_nt
few	TRBV12-3/TRBV12-4	TRBJ2-3	-	CASSFFVLGGLLLSTDTQYF	TGTGCCAGCAGTTTTTTTGTGTTGGGGGGCCTCCTCCTTTCCACAGATACGCAGTATTTT
many	TRBV7-7	TRBJ2-7	-	CASSLTRDEQYF	TGTGCCAGCAGCCTAACGCGGGACGAGCAGTACTTC
once	TRBV7-3	TRBJ1-1	-	CASSWRGSTVAFF	TGTGCCAGCAGCTGGAGAGGGAGCACTGTAGCTTTCTTT
-	TRBV12-3/TRBV12-4	TRBJ1-4	-	CASSPETDPNEKLFF	TGTGCCAGCAGTCCCGAGACAGACCCTAATGAAAAACTGTTTTTT
many	TRBV7-2	TRBJ2-2	TRBD2	CASSQESRTSGAYQNGELFF	TGTGCCAGCAGCCAAGAGAGCCGGACTAGCGGGGCTTATCAAAACGGGGAGCTGTTTTTT
few	TRBV6-6	TRBJ2-3	TRBD1	CASSGTGSSTDTQYF	TGTGCCAGCAGCGGGACAGGGAGTAGCACAGATACGCAGTATTTT
few	TRBV7-6	TRBJ2-2	-	CASSLVLTTLGGELFF	TGTGCCAGCAGCTTAGTTTTGACTACCCTAGGCGGGGAGCTGTTTTTT
many	TRBV20-1	TRBJ1-6	-	CSAREPKSKYNSPLHF	TGCAGTGCTAGAGAACCCAAGAGTAAATATAATTCACCCCTCCACTTT
few	TRBV7-2	TRBJ2-2	TRBD2	CASSLELATTGELFF	TGTGCCAGCAGCTTAGAACTAGCGACCACCGGGGAGCTGTTTTTT
few	TRBV10-3	TRBJ1-2	-	CAISEPGDFYGYTF	TGTGCCATCAGTGAGCCGGGGGACTTTTATGGCTACACCTTC
few	TRBV27	TRBJ2-3	-	CASSLRTVTLGTDTQYF	TGTGCCAGCAGTTTAAGGACAGTTACACTCGGCACAGATACGCAGTATTTT
-	TRBV28	TRBJ2-2	-	CASSYPIGTGELFF	TGTGCCAGCAGCTATCCCATCGGGACCGGGGAGCTGTTTTTT
-	TRBV6-1	TRBJ2-7	-	CASRDGPPASEQYF	TGTGCCAGCAGAGACGGACCACCCGCCTCCGAGCAGTACTTC
-	TRBV7-9	TRBJ2-1	-	CDSRPVGARYNEQFF	TGTGACAGCAGACCGGTGGGGGCCCGGTACAATGAGCAGTTCTTC
few	TRBV6-2/TRBV6-3	TRBJ1-1	-	CASSYPRELGTEAFF	TGTGCCAGCAGTTACCCCCGGGAACTGGGAACTGAAGCTTTCTTT
-	TRBV7-2	TRBJ2-2	-	CASSLTIRTWELFF	TGTGCCAGCAGCTTGACTATTCGCACCTGGGAGCTGTTTTTT
few	TRBV4-1	TRBJ1-5	-	CASSQDVGVSQPQHF	TGCGCCAGCAGCCAAGATGTGGGGGTTTCTCAGCCCCAGCATTTT
once	TRBV28	TRBJ1-1	TRBD1	CASSPAPPGTGVTTFF	TGTGCCAGCAGTCCAGCCCCACCCGGGACAGGGGTTACGACTTTCTTT
few	TRBV3-1	TRBJ2-7	-	CASSPLGAGYEQYF	TGTGCCAGCAGCCCCCTTGGAGCAGGCTACGAGCAGTACTTC
-	TRBV7-9	TRBJ1-2	TRBD1	CASRLGTGGPNYGYTF	TGTGCCAGCAGATTAGGGACAGGGGGCCCTAACTATGGCTACACCTTC
-	TRBV6-5	TRBJ1-3	-	CASSARGQLNGNTIYF	TGTGCCAGCAGCGCCCGGGGACAACTAAACGGAAACACCATATATTTT